These 32 T cell receptor beta chains came from one sample sequenced in a study of graft-versus-host responses after intestinal transplantation listed by TCRdb under 2021. The sample's time point label, decoded: cells obtained before transplantation from donor or recipient. Which antigens these TCRs recognize remains unknown. Library generation was performed with the immunoSEQ multiplex PCR assay. The source is immuneACCESS, and TCRdb retained only in-frame sequences with V and J called. Part of the clones is not carried over; for the studies checked, unresolved V genes explain less than half of this, and the remainder is unexplained. This sample gives about 120,000 clones in total; approximately 96% of them show up just once. 3% to 3.5% of the sample lies in the top ten. Source: unstimulated CD8+ T cells sorted from spleen or lymph node cells, taken before intestinal transplant. The source is a human donor who received an intestinal transplant.

This chain joins TRBV30 and TRBJ1-1; D ambiguous. The length of the CDR3 is 16 residues. Between the trimmed V and J ends, which lost 0 bases and 1 base, there was a span of 15 bases. CDR1 is GTSNPN and CDR2 is SVGIG in the germline V gene (reference sequence). The CDR3 DNA sequence: TGTGCCTGGAGTGTCGGCCCCCGAGGGTCGAACACTGAAGCTTTCTTT. This gives the protein CAWSVGPRGSNTEAFF.

This clone occurred once. This chain joins TRBV15 and TRBJ2-5; no clear D gene. This CDR3 is built from 13 residues. Per germline, CDR1 LNHNV and CDR2 YYDKDF (reference sequence). Between the trimmed V and J ends, which lost 2 bases and 7 bases, there was a span of 11 bases. This CDR3 reads CATSRYSGRTQYF. In DNA, the CDR3 is TGTGCCACCAGCAGATACAGTGGTCGGACCCAGTACTTC.

On this clone: Other DNA variants within this sample encode the same CDR3. J is TRBJ2-7 and V is TRBV18; D ambiguous. Per germline, CDR1 KGHSH and CDR2 LQKENI. Trimming took 0 bases from V and 4 from J, leaving 4 bases between them. This CDR3 has 12 residues. CDR3 sequence: CASSPPGYEQYF. The CDR3 DNA is TGTGCCAGCTCACCACCTGGTTACGAGCAGTACTTC.

The CDR3: CASSKGPGGRGNTIYF. The CDR3 DNA follows: TGTGCCAGCAGCAAAGGTCCAGGGGGCCGCGGAAACACCATATATTTT. V is TRBV21-1 and J is TRBJ1-3; TRBD1 was called by the table and not checked on the DNA. TRBV21-1 is noted as a pseudogene. The CDR3 has 16 amino acids.

J is TRBJ2-1 and V is TRBV15, with D possibly TRBD2 on 5 matching bases. The CDR3 length is 16 residues. V was shortened by 7 bases and J by 0 bases, with 16 bases between the two germline ends. The V gene's germline CDR1 is LNHNV and CDR2 YYDKDF (reference sequence). CDR3 sequence reads: CATTEGLTSSYNEQFF. The CDR3, as DNA: TGTGCCACCACCGAAGGACTCACCAGCTCCTACAATGAGCAGTTCTTC.

V and J are TRBV7-8 and TRBJ2-5; 9 bases line up with TRBD1. Per germline, CDR1 SGHVS and CDR2 FQNEAQ. V trimming: 5 bases; J trimming: 4 bases; junction bases outside the gene matches: 11. This CDR3 spans 16 amino acids. CDR3 sequence: CASSPRGRQGGETQYF. The CDR3 DNA sequence: TGTGCCAGCAGCCCCCGCGGGAGACAGGGGGGAGAGACCCAGTACTTC. Full variable domain (missing parts from reference TRBV7-8 and TRBJ2-5): GAGVSQSPRYKVAKRGQDVALRCDPISGHVSLFWYQQALGQGPEFLTYFQNEAQLDKSGLPSDRFFAERPEGSVSTLKIQRTQQEDSAVYLCASSPRGRQGGETQYFGPGTRLLVL.

This clone was found a few times. The chain employs TRBV7-8 and TRBJ2-3; TRBD2 aligns across 8 bases. CDR3 length: 15 residues. Trimming removed 1 base from V and 2 bases from J; junction bases left unmatched: 2. CDR1 is SGHVS, CDR2 FQNEAQ, per germline. CDR3 in amino acids: CASSLGAGATDTQYF. The DNA for the CDR3 is TGTGCCAGCAGCTTAGGAGCGGGAGCCACAGATACGCAGTATTTT.

This clone was counted once. This CDR3 is CASSLDSVNTEAFF. Here the CDR3 DNA reads TGTGCCAGCAGTTTAGACAGTGTGAACACTGAAGCTTTCTTT. J is TRBJ1-1 and V is TRBV28, with a possible D match to TRBD1 (5 bases). Trimming shortened V by 2 bases and J by 0 bases, and 7 bases separated the two germline ends. Germline values: CDR1 MDHEN, CDR2 SYDVKM. The CDR3 loop spans 14 amino acids.

The chain has TRBV6-5 and TRBJ2-7; D not certain. Germline CDR1 is MNHEY and CDR2 is SVGAGI. This CDR3 spans 13 amino acids. Trimming pared 2 bases from V and 5 bases from J, leaving 10 bases between. The CDR3 reads CASSYKGRDEQYF. CDR3 nucleotides: TGTGCCAGCAGTTACAAGGGTCGCGACGAGCAGTACTTC.

In the case of this clone: A junction end diverges from the germline sequence, so it may reflect a read error. CDR3 coding DNA: TGTGCCGGCAGCTTAGCCGCTAGCGATTACAATGAGCAGTTCTTC. This codes for CAGSLAASDYNEQFF. The V gene is TRBV7-9, the J gene TRBJ2-1, with D possibly being TRBD2 (6 bases). The CDR3 spans 15 residues. Germline values: CDR1 SEHNR, CDR2 FQNEAQ (reference sequence).

The chain carries TRBV9 and TRBJ2-7; the match to TRBD2 covers 10 bases. V trimming: 3 bases; J trimming: 4 bases; junction bases outside the gene matches: 10. CDR3 length: 16 amino acids. Germline V lookup: CDR1 SGDLS, CDR2 YYNGEE. CDR3 nucleotide sequence: TGTGCCAGCAGCGCGGGGGCTACTAGCGGGATGTACGAGCAGTACTTC. Encoded protein: CASSAGATSGMYEQYF.

The chain uses TRBV9 and TRBJ1-1; 7 nucleotides agree with TRBD1. With V trimmed by 0 bases and J by 0 bases, 8 bases remained unmatched. This CDR3 contains 17 residues. CDR1 and CDR2 from the germline V gene are SGDLS and YYNGEE. CDR3 amino acids: CASSVVPGGQLNTEAFF. The CDR3 DNA is TGTGCCAGCAGCGTAGTTCCCGGGGGACAGCTGAACACTGAAGCTTTCTTT.

The chain has TRBV2 and TRBJ2-2; TRBD1 agrees at 7 bases. Germline V CDR1 and CDR2: SNHLY, FYNNEI. The V and J ends lost 9 bases and 0 bases, in that order; junction bases with no gene match: 10. The CDR3 contains 16 residues. The CDR3 sequence is CASTEPGQTNTGELFF. The CDR3 DNA reads as TGTGCCAGTACCGAGCCGGGACAGACGAACACCGGGGAGCTGTTTTTT.

The rearrangement uses TRBV19 and TRBJ2-1; D unclear. CDR1 is LNHDA, CDR2 SQIVND, per germline (reference sequence). Trimming cost V 3 bases and J 5 bases, with 11 bases left between them. The CDR3 has 14 residues. The CDR3 DNA sequence: TGTGCCAGTAGTATCAACCGACCAAACAATGAGCAGTTCTTC. As protein: CASSINRPNNEQFF. The full variable domain, completed using reference TRBV19 and TRBJ2-1, is DGGITQSPKYLFRKEGQNVTLSCEQNLNHDAMYWYRQDPGQGLRLIYYSQIVNDFQKGDIAEGYSVSREKKESFPLTVTSAQKNPTAFYLCASSINRPNNEQFFGPGTRLTVL.

CDR3 residues: CASSLGLARQFF. CDR3 DNA: TGTGCCAGCAGCTTAGGCCTAGCTCGGCAGTTCTTC. This sequence joins TRBV7-2 and TRBJ2-1; TRBD2 might be the D (5 bases). The CDR3 is 12 amino acids. The V and J ends lost 1 base and 12 bases respectively, with 10 bases between them. From germline, CDR1 is SGHTA and CDR2 FQGNSA.

This clone was counted once. The J gene is TRBJ2-7, the V gene TRBV9; tentative D call: TRBD2 (7 bases). Trimming removed 0 bases from V and 5 bases from J, with 15 bases in between. CDR1 and CDR2 (germline): SGDLS, YYNGEE. CDR3 length equals 15 residues. CDR3 coding DNA: TGTGCCAGCAGCGTAGGAGGGGGGGCAGAAGACGAGCAGTACTTC. As protein: CASSVGGGAEDEQYF. Looking up the rest from reference TRBV9 and TRBJ2-7 gives the full variable domain: DSGVTQTPKHLITATGQRVTLRCSPRSGDLSVYWYQQSLDQGLQFLIQYYNGEERAKGNILERFSAQQFPDLHSELNLSSLELGDSALYFCASSVGGGAEDEQYFGPGTRLTVT.

The J gene is TRBJ2-1, the V gene TRBV15, with 7 positions matching TRBD2. The V segment lost 0 bases and the J segment 8 bases; nucleotides outside the gene matches: 16. The germline V gene encodes CDR1 LNHNV and CDR2 YYDKDF (reference sequence). The CDR3 covers 18 residues. CDR3: CATSRDGGGLVGGDEQFF. CDR3 nucleotides: TGTGCCACCAGCAGAGATGGGGGAGGACTAGTCGGAGGGGATGAGCAGTTCTTC.

The chain has TRBV7-2 and TRBJ2-3, with TRBD2 matching 10 bases. V lost 6 bases to trimming and J lost 7 bases; unmatched junction nucleotides: 16. The CDR3 extends over 17 amino acids. Germline V gene sequence: CDR1 SGHTA, CDR2 FQGNSA. The CDR3 here is CASRLVGASGRWNTQYF. The DNA for the CDR3 is TGTGCCAGCAGGCTCGTCGGGGCTAGCGGGAGATGGAATACGCAGTATTTT.

The CDR3 protein is CASGLDSGGRASDEQFF. The CDR3 nucleotides are TGTGCTAGTGGTTTGGACAGTGGCGGGAGGGCCAGCGATGAGCAGTTCTTC. This sequence joins TRBV12-5 and TRBJ2-1, with TRBD2 matching over 9 bases. CDR3 length equals 17 residues. V shed 1 base, J shed 8 bases, and the junction held 12 bases outside the gene matches. CDR1 LGHNT and CDR2 FRNRAP come from the germline V gene. Drawing the rest from reference TRBV12-5 and TRBJ2-1, the complete variable domain is DARVTQTPRHKVTEMGQEVTMRCQPILGHNTVFWYRQTMMQGLELLAYFRNRAPLDDSGMPKDRFSAEMPDATLATLKIQPSEPRDSAVYFCASGLDSGGRASDEQFFGPGTRLTVL.

This clone was detected once. The chain couples TRBV23-1 to TRBJ1-2, with TRBD1 matching 7 bases. TRBV23-1 qualifies as an ORF whose function is uncertain. This CDR3 region has 16 residues. J was trimmed by 8 bases and V by 2 bases; bases with no gene match: 14. DNA of the CDR3: TGCGCCAGCAGTCAAACCAGGGACAGCCGACCCCGAGGCTACACCTTC. It codes for CASSQTRDSRPRGYTF.

This rearrangement joins TRBV6-1 to TRBJ2-3; 10 bases agree with TRBD2. With V trimmed by 1 base and J by 1 base, 2 bases remained unmatched. This CDR3 is built from 16 residues. Germline V gene sequence: CDR1 MNHNS, CDR2 SASEGT. The CDR3 here is CASSEVGLARTDTQYF. CDR3 sequence (DNA): TGTGCCAGCAGTGAAGTGGGACTAGCGCGCACAGATACGCAGTATTTT.

The chain has TRBV10-2 and TRBJ2-1; the D gene is possibly TRBD2 (6 bases). Germline loops: CDR1 WSHSY, CDR2 SAAADI. V was pared by 4 bases and J by 4 bases, with 14 bases between. This CDR3 has 15 residues. The DNA of the CDR3 is TGCGCCAGCAGTGTCGGGAGTACGGGGTACAATGAGCAGTTCTTC. Translation: CASSVGSTGYNEQFF.

This rearrangement joins TRBV4-1 to TRBJ2-5; a weak D match, TRBD2 (6 bases). Germline CDR1 MGHRA, CDR2 YSYEKL. V was trimmed by 3 bases and J by 5 bases, leaving 10 bases between them. This CDR3 is built from 13 residues. The CDR3 DNA is TGCGCCAGCAGCCATAACCGGGGGGAGACCCAGTACTTC. This encodes CASSHNRGETQYF.

This clone was observed once. This sequence joins TRBV15 and TRBJ2-7, with D maybe TRBD1 (6 bases). The V gene's germline CDR1 is LNHNV and CDR2 YYDKDF (reference sequence). This CDR3 is 16 amino acids long. Trimming removed 0 bases from V and 1 base from J, with 13 bases in between. CDR3 residues: CATSRDRARGSYEQYF. The CDR3 nucleotides read TGTGCCACCAGCAGAGATCGGGCCAGGGGATCCTACGAGCAGTACTTC.

The chain has TRBV7-4 and TRBJ1-2; D is ambiguous. V lost 5 bases and J lost 3, with 22 bases in between. In germline, CDR1 is SGHVT, CDR2 SQSDAQ. The CDR3 covers 17 residues. The CDR3 reads CASSPLGSGPTYYGYTF. CDR3 nucleotide sequence: TGTGCCAGCAGCCCCCTGGGGTCGGGCCCTACCTACTATGGCTACACCTTC. The full variable domain, with the rest looked up from reference TRBV7-4 and TRBJ1-2, is GAGVSQSPRYKVAKRGRDVALRCDSISGHVTLYWYRQTLGQGSEVLTYSQSDAQRDKSGRPSGRFSAERPERSVSTLKIQRTEQGDSAVYLCASSPLGSGPTYYGYTFGSGTRLTVV.

V usage is TRBV27 and J usage is TRBJ1-4; D is unresolved. V gave up 1 base and J gave up 7 bases, with 7 bases separating them. Germline V lookup: CDR1 MNHEY, CDR2 SMNVEV (reference sequence). This CDR3 has 13 amino acids. CDR3 loop: CASSLLVTEKLFF. In nucleotides, the CDR3 is TGTGCCAGCAGTTTATTAGTCACTGAAAAACTGTTTTTT. Based on the CDR3 plus reference TRBV27 and TRBJ1-4, the full variable domain is EAQVTQNPRYLITVTGKKLTVTCSQNMNHEYMSWYRQDPGLGLRQIYYSMNVEVTDKGDVPEGYKVSRKEKRNFPLILESPSPNQTSLYFCASSLLVTEKLFFGSGTQLSVL.

The rearrangement uses TRBV7-8 and TRBJ2-7, with 7 bases fitting TRBD2. This CDR3 spans 15 amino acids. Germline lookup yields CDR1 SGHVS and CDR2 FQNEAQ. Trimming cost V 5 bases and J 3 bases; bases outside gene matches: 10. CDR3 in amino acids: CASSVGVLADYEQYF. The CDR3 region has the DNA TGTGCCAGCAGCGTGGGGGTCCTAGCGGACTACGAGCAGTACTTC. The whole variable domain, filled in from reference TRBV7-8 and TRBJ2-7, reads GAGVSQSPRYKVAKRGQDVALRCDPISGHVSLFWYQQALGQGPEFLTYFQNEAQLDKSGLPSDRFFAERPEGSVSTLKIQRTQQEDSAVYLCASSVGVLADYEQYFGPGTRLTVT.

This chain links TRBV5-4 with TRBJ2-5; 13 bases line up with TRBD2. The CDR3 extends over 18 amino acids. From germline, CDR1 is SGHNT and CDR2 YYREEE (reference sequence). With V trimmed by 3 bases and J by 6 bases, 14 bases remained unmatched. CDR3 sequence reads: CASSSGVRTSGSSKTQYF. Written as DNA, the CDR3 is TGTGCCAGCAGCTCGGGGGTGAGGACTAGCGGGAGTAGTAAGACCCAGTACTTC.

V gene TRBV27 combines with J gene TRBJ2-1, with TRBD1 matching over 7 bases. The V segment lost 4 bases and the J segment 10 bases; nucleotides outside the gene matches: 10. CDR1 is MNHEY and CDR2 is SMNVEV in the germline V gene (reference sequence). The CDR3 has 14 amino acids. CDR3 sequence reads: CASSYPDRDSEQFF. In DNA form, the CDR3 reads TGTGCCAGCAGTTATCCCGACAGGGACAGCGAGCAGTTCTTC.

This clone was observed once. J is TRBJ1-2 and V is TRBV13, with 8 positions matching TRBD1. This CDR3 is built from 16 residues. V lost 0 bases and J lost 4; bases outside the gene matches: 7. Germline CDR1 is PRHDT and CDR2 is FYEKMQ (reference sequence). CDR3 amino acids: CASSLGRWQGAYGYTF. DNA of the CDR3: TGTGCCAGCAGCTTAGGCCGCTGGCAGGGGGCCTATGGCTACACCTTC.

The chain is built from TRBV19 and TRBJ2-3; TRBD2 agrees at 14 bases. V shed 5 bases, J shed 2 bases, and the junction held 12 bases outside the gene matches. This CDR3 contains 19 residues. Germline values: CDR1 LNHDA, CDR2 SQIVND (reference sequence). CDR3 in DNA: TGTGCCAGTAGTCTAAACGCTGGGACTAGCGGGAGACTCACAGATACGCAGTATTTT. It translates to CASSLNAGTSGRLTDTQYF.

The genes are TRBV28 and TRBJ2-3, with 9 positions matching TRBD1. The junction had 10 bases not matched to a gene; V was cut back by 7 bases and J by 5 bases. Germline CDR1 is MDHEN and CDR2 is SYDVKM. The CDR3 sequence is 15 residues long. CDR3 sequence (DNA): TGTGCCAGCACCGGCGGGGACAGGGTGAAAGATACGCAGTATTTT. This encodes CASTGGDRVKDTQYF.